This T cell receptor (beta chain) emerged from a study of regulatory T cells in long-lasting Graves disease. Whole-study results and caveats: Compared with new cases, persistent Graves' patients showed reduced TCR diversity. TRBV28 was favored in persistent disease, as were TRBJ1-2 and TRBJ2-5.

Building the TCR beta libraries relied on iRepertoire HTBI primers, and CDR3 regions underwent Arm-PCR. Source study methods: Samples jointly harbored 60 or so TRBV and over 13 TRBJ segments. TCRdb independently ran MiXCR on the multiplex PCR reads; one entry per CDR3 protein. The V and J calls and clone size are TCRdb's, not the authors'. The sample yields 200,000 to 250,000 distinct CDR3 sequences, 15% to 20% seen once. This clonotype was seen many times. Its specificity is not known. V dropped 2 bases and J dropped 9 bases, with 11 bases sitting between them. The CDR3 contains 13 residues. Germline values: CDR1 SEHNR, CDR2 FQNEAQ (reference sequence). The time point is: newly diagnosed GD, antithyroid drugs for less than 3 months. TCR sequences were obtained from RNA taken from PBMCs.

Here the sequenced sample was peripheral blood mononuclear cells (PBMCs), taken at new diagnosis, from a patient treated with antithyroid drugs. V and J are TRBV7-9 and TRBJ2-1; perhaps TRBD2 as D (5 bases). The sequence was collected from a female donor with Graves disease. CDR3 nucleotides: TGTGCCAGCAGCTTAAGTAGCGTTGGTGAGCAGTTCTTC. Translating it yields CASSLSSVGEQFF.